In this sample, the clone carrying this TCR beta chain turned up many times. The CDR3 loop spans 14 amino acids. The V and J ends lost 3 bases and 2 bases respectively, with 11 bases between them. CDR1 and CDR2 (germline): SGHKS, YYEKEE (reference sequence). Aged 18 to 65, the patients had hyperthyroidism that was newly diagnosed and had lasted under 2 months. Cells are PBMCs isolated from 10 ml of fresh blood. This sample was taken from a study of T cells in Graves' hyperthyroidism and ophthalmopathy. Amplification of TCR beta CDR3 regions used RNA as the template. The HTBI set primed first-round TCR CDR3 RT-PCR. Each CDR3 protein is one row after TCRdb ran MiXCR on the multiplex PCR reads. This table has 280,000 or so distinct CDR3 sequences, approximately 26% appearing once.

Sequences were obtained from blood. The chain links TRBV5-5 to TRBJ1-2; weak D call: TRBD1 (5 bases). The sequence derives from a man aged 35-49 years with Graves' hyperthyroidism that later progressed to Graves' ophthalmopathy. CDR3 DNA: TGTGCCAGCAGCTCTGCTGGGGGAAACTATGGCTACACCTTC. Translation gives CASSSAGGNYGYTF.